The 20 T cell receptor beta chains below were found in one sample sequenced in a study of molecular identifiers for immune sequencing clone quantification. MiXCR, run by TCRdb on the PCR reads, gives a single entry per CDR3 protein. Altogether about 8,300 distinct CDR3 sequences are present, roughly a third being singletons, with the ten largest covering approximately 5%. Sequencing used naive CD8+ T cells from blood, with Jurkat cell RNA spiked in. Sample subset: FACS-sorted CD8+CD4-CCR7+CD45RA+ naive T cells. The receptor source for this set is a human donor in good health. Some libraries in this study had Jurkat cell RNA spiked in.

In regard to this clonotype: A read error is possible here, since a much larger clone lies one base away. The rearrangement links TRBV6-2 or TRBV6-3 to TRBJ1-5; 10 bases line up with TRBD1. This CDR3 is built from 14 residues. V shed 5 bases and J 9 bases; nucleotides not matched to a gene: 7. Germline CDR1 reads MNHEY; CDR2 reads SVGEGT. This CDR3 is CASSGGTGVRPQHF. In DNA, the CDR3 is TGTGCCAGCAGTGGCGGGACAGGGGTCCGGCCCCAGCATTTT.

With regard to this clonotype: One end of the junction fails to match germline, which may point to a read error. The chain recombines TRBV6-1 with TRBJ2-3; D perhaps matches TRBD1 (6 bases). Germline values: CDR1 MNHNS, CDR2 SASEGT. CDR3 length: 15 residues. Here the CDR3 reads CASSAGQTFTDTQNF. The CDR3 DNA sequence: TGTGCCAGCAGTGCAGGACAGACCTTCACAGATACGCAGAATTTT.

The gene calls are TRBV27 and TRBJ2-7; TRBD1 matches 8 bases. After removal of 2 bases from V and 4 bases from J, the junction contained 7 bases not matched to a gene. Germline CDR1 and CDR2: MNHEY and SMNVEV (reference sequence). The CDR3 is made up of 15 amino acids. CDR3 loop: CASSLGPTGDYEQYF. CDR3 nucleotides: TGTGCCAGCAGTTTAGGCCCGACAGGGGATTACGAGCAGTACTTC.

The chain combines TRBV28 with TRBJ2-7, with D perhaps matching TRBD2 (6 bases). Germline values: CDR1 MDHEN, CDR2 SYDVKM. CDR3 length: 13 amino acids. V was clipped by 3 bases and J by 3 bases, with 9 bases between them. The CDR3 protein is CASSFVGGYEQYF. The CDR3 DNA is TGTGCCAGCAGTTTTGTGGGGGGCTACGAGCAGTACTTC.

This clonotype has more than one count but fewer than ten. The chain recombines TRBV25-1 with TRBJ2-5; 10 bases align to TRBD1. CDR3 length equals 17 residues. Trimming took 4 bases from V and 0 from J; bases not matched to a gene: 8. From germline, CDR1 is MGHDK and CDR2 SYGVNS. The CDR3 loop is CASSVSGTGVHQETQYF. CDR3 bases: TGTGCCAGCAGTGTATCCGGGACAGGGGTCCACCAAGAGACCCAGTACTTC.

The rearrangement uses TRBV12-3 or TRBV12-4 and TRBJ2-3, with 8 positions matching TRBD2. Germline trimming cut 3 bases from V and 2 bases from J; bases unmatched to any gene: 4. CDR3 length equals 15 residues. The CDR3 spells CASSFSGAPTDTQYF. DNA of the CDR3: TGTGCCAGCAGTTTTAGCGGGGCCCCCACAGATACGCAGTATTTT.

The chain combines TRBV7-9 with TRBJ1-2; D may be TRBD1 (5 bases). The V and J ends lost 3 bases and 5 bases respectively, with 13 bases between them. In germline, CDR1 is SEHNR, CDR2 FQNEAQ (reference sequence). The CDR3 consists of 14 residues. The DNA of the CDR3 is TGTGCCAGCAGCTTGGGGGACGGGGAATATGGCTACACCTTC. Amino acid sequence: CASSLGDGEYGYTF.

This clonotype showed up just a few times. This chain joins TRBV7-8 and TRBJ1-1; tentatively, D is TRBD1 (5 bases). CDR3 length: 14 amino acids. Per the germline V gene, CDR1 is SGHVS and CDR2 is FQNEAQ. The germline V and J ends were trimmed by 5 bases and 0 bases, with 10 bases remaining between them. CDR3 sequence reads: CASSGGNLNTEAFF. CDR3 nucleotides: TGTGCCAGCAGCGGGGGAAATTTGAACACTGAAGCTTTCTTT.

Regarding this clonotype: Because it lacks the conserved phenylalanine or tryptophan at the end, this CDR3 is likely a read error. The limits of the CDR3 on the DNA are not certain, so only TCRdb's listed CDR3 is given. J is TRBJ2-7 and V is TRBV10-3; whether TRBD1, the table's D call, matches the DNA was not checked. Termini included, the CDR3 measures 15 amino acids. From germline, CDR1 is ENHRY and CDR2 SYGVKD. The CDR3 spells CAISEPGQGWYEQHI.

The V call is TRBV9, the J call TRBJ2-5; the D gene is possibly TRBD2 (5 bases). The CDR3 is 14 residues long. Looked up from germline, CDR1 is SGDLS and CDR2 is YYNGEE. V lost 0 bases and J 2 bases, leaving 8 bases between the germline ends. CDR3 nucleotides: TGTGCCAGCAGCGTAGCGGGAAGTCAAGAGACCCAGTACTTC. This gives the protein CASSVAGSQETQYF.

This clonotype showed up just a few times. V gene TRBV28 combines with J gene TRBJ2-7, with 10 bases that match TRBD1. The J segment lost 6 bases and the V segment lost 4 bases, leaving 9 bases of the junction unmatched. This CDR3 has 15 amino acids. In germline, CDR1 is MDHEN, CDR2 SYDVKM. The CDR3 loop is CASSSSGTGVFEQYF. The CDR3 DNA reads as TGTGCCAGCAGTTCCTCCGGGACAGGGGTTTTCGAGCAGTACTTC.

In the case of this clonotype: A much larger clone lies one base from this, so it may be a read error. The chain links TRBV2 to TRBJ2-3; D remains unclear. The CDR3 has 9 residues. Germline V gene sequence: CDR1 SNHLY, CDR2 FYNNEI. The CDR3 region is CASTKLQFF. The CDR3 nucleotides are TGTGCCAGCACCAAGCTGCAGTTTTTT. Drawing the rest from reference TRBV2 and TRBJ2-3, the complete variable domain is EPEVTQTPSHQVTQMGQEVILRCVPISNHLYFYWYRQILGQKVEFLVSFYNNEISEKSEIFDDQFSVERPDGSNFTLKIRSTKLEDSAMYFCASTKLQFFGPGTRLTVL.

In this sample, this clonotype turned up once. This rearrangement joins TRBV7-3 to TRBJ2-1; 9 bases are a match to TRBD2. This CDR3 contains 13 residues. The V gene's germline CDR1 is SGHTA and CDR2 FQGTGA. The junction had 3 bases not matched to a gene; V was cut back by 5 bases and J by 7 bases. CDR3 bases: TGTGCCAGCAGCCCCCTAGCGGGGAATGAGCAGTTCTTC. It encodes CASSPLAGNEQFF.

This rearrangement joins TRBV4-3 to TRBJ1-1, with no clear D. This CDR3 has 15 amino acids. Germline V gene data show CDR1 as LGHNA and CDR2 as YSLEER. Trimming shortened V by 0 bases and J by 5 bases, and 13 bases separated the two germline ends. CDR3: CASSQDLAPLTEAFF. The CDR3 DNA sequence: TGCGCCAGCAGCCAAGATCTGGCTCCTTTGACTGAAGCTTTCTTT.

This clonotype was found a few times. The gene calls are TRBV9 and TRBJ1-1, with D maybe TRBD1 (5 bases). Trimming took off 0 bases at V and 4 bases at J, with 13 bases between the two ends. The CDR3 spans 15 residues. The germline CDR1 and CDR2 sequences are SGDLS and YYNGEE. The CDR3 region is CASSVVSQGLTEAFF. The CDR3 region has the DNA TGTGCCAGCAGCGTAGTTAGTCAGGGTCTCACTGAAGCTTTCTTT.

This clonotype was detected only a few times. The rearrangement joins TRBV10-3 to TRBJ2-3; D perhaps matches TRBD2 (7 bases). The germline V and J ends were trimmed by 10 bases and 6 bases, with 20 bases remaining between them. The CDR3 contains 14 residues. Germline loops: CDR1 ENHRY, CDR2 SYGVKD. Here the CDR3 DNA reads TGTGCCAGCGAAGGGAGGGGGTCGGATGATACGCAGTATTTT. Residues: CASEGRGSDDTQYF.

This clonotype came up a few times. This sequence joins TRBV12-3 or TRBV12-4 and TRBJ1-6, with unresolved D. This CDR3 has 10 amino acids. Deletions cut 8 bases from V and 10 bases from J, with 6 bases between. The CDR3 bases are TGTGCCAGCGGTGGGTCACCCCTCCACTTT. This gives the protein CASGGSPLHF.

The V call is TRBV5-3, the J call TRBJ2-7, with 7 positions matching TRBD1. TRBV5-3 is filed as an ORF, its function uncertain. The junction had 5 bases not matched to a gene; V was cut back by 8 bases and J by 0 bases. The CDR3 is 13 amino acids. The CDR3 DNA is TGTGCCAGCAGTTCAGGGGGCTCCTACGAGCAGTACTTC. This codes for CASSSGGSYEQYF.

This clonotype was observed a few times. The chain couples TRBV28 to TRBJ2-7; D is ambiguous. Germline V gene lookup returns CDR1 MDHEN and CDR2 SYDVKM. The length of the CDR3 is 13 residues. The V and J ends lost 2 bases and 2 bases respectively, with 7 bases between them. The CDR3 protein is CASSLRSAYEQYF. In DNA form, the CDR3 reads TGTGCCAGCAGTTTAAGGTCAGCCTACGAGCAGTACTTC.

Note on this clonotype: The junction shows a germline mismatch at one end, possibly a read error. The V call is TRBV6-2 or TRBV6-3, the J call TRBJ2-3; TRBD2 agrees at 12 bases. The CDR3 sequence is 13 residues long. Germline CDR1 and CDR2: MNHEY and SVGEGT. DNA of the CDR3: TGTGCCACCAGGACTAGCGGGGCAGATACGCAGTTTTTT. This translates into CATRTSGADTQFF.